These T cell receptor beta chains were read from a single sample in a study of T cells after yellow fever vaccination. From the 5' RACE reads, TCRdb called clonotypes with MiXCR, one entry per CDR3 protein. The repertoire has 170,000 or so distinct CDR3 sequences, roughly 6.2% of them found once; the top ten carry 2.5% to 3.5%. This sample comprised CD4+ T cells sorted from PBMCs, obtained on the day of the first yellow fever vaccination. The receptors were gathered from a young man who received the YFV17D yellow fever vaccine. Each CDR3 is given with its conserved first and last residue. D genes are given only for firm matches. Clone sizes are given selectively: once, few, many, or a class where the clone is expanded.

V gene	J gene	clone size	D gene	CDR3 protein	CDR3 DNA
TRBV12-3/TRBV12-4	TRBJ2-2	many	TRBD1	CASKVLGGANTGELFF	TGTGCCAGCAAGGTGCTAGGGGGCGCGAACACCGGGGAGCTGTTTTTT
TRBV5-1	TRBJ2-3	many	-	CASSYRTLGDTQYF	TGCGCCAGCAGCTACCGAACGCTGGGAGATACGCAGTATTTT
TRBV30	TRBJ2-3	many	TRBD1	CAWRATGAPQYF	TGTGCCTGGAGAGCCACAGGGGCCCCGCAGTATTTT
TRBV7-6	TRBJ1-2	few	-	CASSLEPSNYGYTF	TGTGCCAGCAGCTTAGAGCCCAGCAACTATGGCTACACCTTC
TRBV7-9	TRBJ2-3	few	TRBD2	CASSPVGGGTDTQYF	TGTGCCAGCAGCCCCGTTGGCGGGGGTACAGATACGCAGTATTTT
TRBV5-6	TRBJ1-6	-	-	CASSIYGANSPLHF	TGTGCCAGCAGCATTTACGGTGCCAATTCACCCCTCCACTTT
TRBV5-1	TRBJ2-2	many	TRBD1	CASSSTGTGSGGELFF	TGCGCCAGCAGCTCGACCGGGACAGGGTCCGGCGGGGAGCTGTTTTTT
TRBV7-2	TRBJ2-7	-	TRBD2	CASSFAGGPYEQYF	TGTGCCAGCAGCTTCGCGGGGGGGCCGTACGAGCAGTACTTC
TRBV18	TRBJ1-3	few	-	CASSPGQNSGNTIYF	TGTGCCAGCTCACCTGGGCAGAACTCTGGAAACACCATATATTTT
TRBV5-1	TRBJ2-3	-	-	CASSSDDGAHTQYF	TGCGCCAGCAGCTCCGACGACGGGGCACATACGCAGTATTTT
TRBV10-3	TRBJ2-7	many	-	CAISDVKAYEQYF	TGTGCCATCAGTGACGTTAAGGCCTACGAGCAGTACTTC
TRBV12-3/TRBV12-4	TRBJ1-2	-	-	CASSFYEGGYTF	TGTGCCAGCAGTTTCTATGAAGGGGGCTACACCTTC
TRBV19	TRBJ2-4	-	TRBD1	CASSPRDRKNIQYF	TGTGCCAGTAGTCCCAGGGACAGGAAAAACATTCAGTACTTC
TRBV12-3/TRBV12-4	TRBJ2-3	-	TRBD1	CASSSTTGFTQYF	TGTGCCAGCAGTTCAACGACAGGGTTCACGCAGTATTTT
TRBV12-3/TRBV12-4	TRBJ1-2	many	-	CASSYRAFDGYTF	TGTGCCAGCAGCTACAGGGCCTTCGATGGCTACACCTTC
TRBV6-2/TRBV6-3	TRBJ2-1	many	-	CASSYRTTRGDNEQFF	TGTGCCAGCAGTTATCGGACTACCCGAGGAGACAATGAGCAGTTCTTC
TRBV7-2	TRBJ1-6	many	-	CASSRGQDELLHF	TGTGCCAGCAGCAGGGGACAAGACGAACTCCTCCACTTT
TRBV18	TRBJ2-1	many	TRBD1	CASSLDRGINEQFF	TGTGCCAGCTCACTTGACAGGGGGATCAATGAGCAGTTCTTC
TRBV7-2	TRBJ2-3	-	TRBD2	CASSLVGGGAWDTQYF	TGTGCCAGCAGCTTAGTTGGCGGGGGGGCCTGGGATACGCAGTATTTT
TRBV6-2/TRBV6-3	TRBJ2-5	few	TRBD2	CASSFRTSGETQYF	TGTGCCAGCAGTTTCAGGACTAGCGGTGAGACCCAGTACTTC
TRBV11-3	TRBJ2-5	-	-	CASSSVGGGGETQYF	TGTGCCAGCAGCTCCGTAGGGGGAGGTGGAGAGACCCAGTACTTC
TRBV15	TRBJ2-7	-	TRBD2	CATSRGGTSGALAYEQYF	TGTGCCACCAGCAGGGGAGGGACTAGCGGGGCGCTTGCCTACGAGCAGTACTTC
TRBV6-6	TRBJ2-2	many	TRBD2	CASSPGGTGELFF	TGTGCCAGCAGTCCGGGGGGGACCGGGGAGCTGTTTTTT
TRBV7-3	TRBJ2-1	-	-	CASSLGNVGPNEQFF	TGTGCCAGCAGCTTGGGCAATGTGGGGCCAAATGAGCAGTTCTTC
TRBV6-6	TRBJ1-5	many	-	CASSYDSNQPQHF	TGTGCCAGCAGTTACGATAGCAATCAGCCCCAGCATTTT
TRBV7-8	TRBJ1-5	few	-	CASSSLGVFGNQPQHF	TGTGCCAGCAGCTCCTTAGGGGTATTCGGCAATCAGCCCCAGCATTTT
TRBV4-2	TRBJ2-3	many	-	CASSQDDTDTQYF	TGTGCCAGCAGCCAAGACGACACAGATACGCAGTATTTT
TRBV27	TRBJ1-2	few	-	CASSMGFANYGYTF	TGTGCCAGCAGCATGGGGTTTGCTAACTATGGCTACACCTTC
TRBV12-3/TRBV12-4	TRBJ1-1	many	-	CASTGGTLNTEAFF	TGTGCCAGCACCGGGGGGACATTGAACACTGAAGCTTTCTTT
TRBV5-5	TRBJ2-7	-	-	CASSLGISELYEQYF	TGTGCCAGCAGCTTGGGGATTTCTGAGTTATACGAGCAGTACTTC
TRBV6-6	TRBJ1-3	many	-	CASIVSSGNTIYF	TGTGCCAGCATCGTGAGCTCTGGAAACACCATATATTTT
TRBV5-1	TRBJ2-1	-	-	CASRPAGINEQFF	TGCGCCAGCAGGCCCGCAGGGATCAATGAGCAGTTCTTC
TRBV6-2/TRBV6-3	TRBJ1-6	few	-	CASSLALIGPPLHF	TGTGCCAGCAGCCTCGCGTTGATAGGTCCACCCCTCCACTTT
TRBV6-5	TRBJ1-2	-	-	CASIVSWNYGYTF	TGTGCCAGCATAGTAAGCTGGAACTATGGCTACACCTTC
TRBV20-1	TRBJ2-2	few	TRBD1	CSARTGANTGELFF	TGCAGTGCTCGGACAGGGGCGAACACCGGGGAGCTGTTTTTT
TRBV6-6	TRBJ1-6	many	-	CASSYERGNSPLHF	TGTGCCAGCAGTTACGAACGGGGGAATTCACCCCTCCACTTT
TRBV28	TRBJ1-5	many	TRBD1	CASSPGQGDQPQHF	TGTGCCAGCAGCCCGGGACAGGGCGACCAGCCCCAGCATTTT
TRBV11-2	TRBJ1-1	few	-	CASSITFWDPETEAFF	TGTGCCAGCAGCATAACGTTTTGGGATCCGGAAACTGAAGCTTTCTTT
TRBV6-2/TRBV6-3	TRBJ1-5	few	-	CASSTWWAVNSNQPQHF	TGTGCCAGCAGCACCTGGTGGGCTGTCAATAGCAATCAGCCCCAGCATTTT
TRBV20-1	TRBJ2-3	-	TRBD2	CSASPAGGHQDTQYF	TGCAGTGCTAGCCCAGCGGGGGGGCATCAAGATACGCAGTATTTT
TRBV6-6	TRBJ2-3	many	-	CASRPGLTDTQYF	TGTGCCAGCAGGCCGGGTCTCACAGATACGCAGTATTTT
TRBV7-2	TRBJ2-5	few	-	CASSLGAATQETQYF	TGTGCCAGCAGCCTTGGCGCCGCCACACAAGAGACCCAGTACTTC
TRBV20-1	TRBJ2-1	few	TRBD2	CSAREGTSGGAGSYNEQFF	TGCAGTGCTAGAGAGGGCACTAGCGGGGGGGCTGGGTCCTACAATGAGCAGTTCTTC
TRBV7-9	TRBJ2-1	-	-	CASSTLGRWPNEQFF	TGTGCCAGCAGCACACTTGGCCGATGGCCCAATGAGCAGTTCTTC
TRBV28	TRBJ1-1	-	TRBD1	CASSPGGKTEAFF	TGTGCCAGCAGTCCAGGGGGTAAAACTGAAGCTTTCTTT
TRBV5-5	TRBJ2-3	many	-	CASSLGFSDTQYF	TGTGCCAGCAGCTTGGGCTTCTCGGATACGCAGTATTTT